This T cell receptor beta chain was identified during a study of human thymus T cells. The thymus tissue came from resections taken during corrective heart surgery. J gave up 7 bases and V 0 bases, and 5 bases lay outside the gene matches. Germline-derived CDR1 and CDR2 are SGDLS and YYNGEE. This CDR3 is built from 14 residues. Here immunoSEQ multiplex PCR was the method, and the copy in TCRdb shows in-frame clones only, minus some. The repertoire has approximately 71,000 clones, over 85% of them found once; the top ten carry 0.03% to 0.035%. The rearrangement links TRBV9 to TRBJ1-2; 8 bases are shared with TRBD1. The sequence was obtained from a girl under two years old with a congenital heart defect but otherwise immunologically healthy. The sample was thymus tissue. This CDR3 is CASSVVTGGRGYTF. The CDR3 region has the DNA TGTGCCAGCAGCGTAGTCACAGGGGGACGTGGCTACACCTTC.